This record looks at one T cell receptor (beta chain) sequence and its context. No antigen is known for it. This CDR3 comprises 12 residues. The ends lost 5 bases at V and 6 bases at J; junction bases unmatched: 3. Germline V gene lookup returns CDR1 SEHNR and CDR2 FQNEAQ (reference sequence). Repertoires were generated with immunoSEQ multiplex PCR, while TCRdb's copy carries only in-frame clones and drops some. The table lists roughly 770,000 clones, about 97% of them singletons. This entry is derived from a study of shared clonotypes between healthy human individuals. Naive CD8 cells were CD45RO-negative, positively selected for CCR7, excluding terminally differentiated effector memory CD45RA+ cells. Each donor was a Caucasian adult residing in Nashville, Tennessee. Findings of the study overall: How much donors shared clonotypes was expected to be affected by sequencing depth.

J is TRBJ1-1 and V is TRBV7-9, with TRBD1 matching 7 bases. This clonotype originated in a man aged 25 to 40 in good health. What was sequenced was naive CD8+ T cells sorted from blood. The CDR3 DNA is TGTGCCAGCAGCGGTGGACAGGCTGAAGCTTTCTTT. Encoded protein: CASSGGQAEAFF.